This T cell receptor beta chain was sequenced in a study of control samples from healthy donors and cancer patients. V dropped 5 bases and J dropped 7 bases, with 12 bases sitting between them. CDR3 length equals 13 residues. Germline V CDR1 and CDR2: SGHNT, YENEEA. Produced via immunoSEQ multiplex PCR; TCRdb's table is partial and in-frame only. Of about 100,000 clones listed, around 89% are singletons. The sample consisted of blood. The chain employs TRBV11-3 and TRBJ2-1; no clear D gene. The sequence came from a man aged 30 to 39 in good health. The CDR3 loop reads CASSPGRVNEQFF. The CDR3 DNA sequence: TGTGCCAGCAGCCCGGGCCGAGTGAATGAGCAGTTCTTC.